Listed below are T cell receptor beta chains from one sample, sequenced in a study of T-cell reconstitution after alpha-beta-depleted transplantation in children. TCRdb re-called the PCR reads through MiXCR, storing one row per CDR3 protein. This sample carries roughly 500,000 distinct CDR3 sequences, approximately 32% of them seen once, and the ten largest clones take 2% to 3%. This sample comprised PBMCs from the stem cell graft donor, obtained from the stem cell graft. The receptors derive from a human donor who donated a stem cell graft to a child with aplastic anemia. Each CDR3 is given with its conserved first and last residue. Fields, in order: clone size, V gene, J gene, D gene, CDR3 protein, CDR3 DNA. The D gene is left open where the match is weak. Some rows have no size entry. The others give once, few or many, or a class for an expanded clone.

>once|TRBV6-2/TRBV6-3|TRBJ2-2|NA
CASSYREVAGELFF
TGTGCCAGCAGTTACAGGGAGGTGGCCGGGGAGCTGTTTTTT
>NA|TRBV13|TRBJ2-1|TRBD2
CATVAGGYNEQFF
TGTGCCACAGTAGCGGGAGGGTACAATGAGCAGTTCTTC
>few|TRBV7-6|TRBJ2-1|TRBD1
CASSPRGQGANEQFF
TGTGCCAGCAGCCCCCGGGGACAGGGGGCTAATGAGCAGTTCTTC
>NA|TRBV4-3|TRBJ2-2|NA
CASSRKTSTANTGELFF
TGCGCCAGCAGCCGCAAGACTTCGACAGCCAACACCGGGGAGCTGTTTTTT
>NA|TRBV25-1|TRBJ2-6|NA
CASSDWGDSGANVLTF
TGTGCCAGCAGTGACTGGGGTGACTCTGGGGCCAACGTCCTGACTTTC
>NA|TRBV14|TRBJ1-1|NA
CASSRFQGIGTEAFF
TGTGCCAGCAGCCGATTCCAGGGAATTGGCACTGAAGCTTTCTTT
>NA|TRBV6-1|TRBJ2-1|TRBD1
CASRGQGPYNEQFF
TGTGCCAGCAGGGGACAGGGACCCTACAATGAGCAGTTCTTC
>NA|TRBV15|TRBJ2-1|TRBD2
CATSRRPRTSGKIHEQFF
TGTGCCACCAGCAGACGTCCTAGGACTAGCGGGAAAATCCATGAGCAGTTCTTC
>few|TRBV11-3|TRBJ2-1|TRBD2
CASSPNAGTSGRSSYNEQFF
TGTGCCAGCAGCCCTAACGCGGGGACTAGCGGGAGGTCTTCCTACAATGAGCAGTTCTTC
>few|TRBV20-1|TRBJ1-2|NA
CSARVPNYGYTF
TGCAGTGCTAGGGTACCTAACTATGGCTACACCTTC